This T cell receptor beta chain was documented in a study of T-cell reconstitution after alpha-beta-depleted transplantation in children. Study results and limitations: Surviving recipient T cells and thymic progenitors accounted for the high day-60 TCRbeta diversity observed in some patients. Expanded clones from the graft, numbering several hundred, reportedly supplied alpha-beta T cells about two months after transplant.

The CDR3 spans 17 residues. Trimming took 1 base from V and 0 from J; bases not matched to a gene: 5. The germline gives CDR1 SGHRS, CDR2 YFSETQ. Molecular barcoding with unique molecular identifiers was used for the TCRbeta library. TCRdb re-analysed the PCR reads in MiXCR, keeping a single row per CDR3 protein. The sample holds fewer than 250,000 distinct CDR3 sequences, approximately 17% seen once. With respect to this clonotype: Its antigen is not known.

This sample comprised PBMCs, mostly from graft donor cells, obtained 360 days after TCRalphabeta/CD19-depleted stem cell transplant. The sequence was obtained from a male patient between 2 and 10 years old who had a stem cell transplant for acute lymphoblastic leukemia, so the T cells may come from the graft donor. The chain carries TRBV5-1 and TRBJ2-1, with 9 bases that match TRBD2. The CDR3, as DNA: TGCGCCAGCAGCTTGCTCCCGACTAGCGGCTCCTACAATGAGCAGTTCTTC. Encoded protein: CASSLLPTSGSYNEQFF.